The subject of this entry is one T cell receptor (beta chain). V shed 4 bases, J shed 2 bases, and the junction held 4 bases outside the gene matches. Germline V gives CDR1 SGHVS, CDR2 FQNEAQ. The CDR3 contains 15 residues. The source of the sample is a study of blood T cell repertoires in COVID-19. Study-wide context: COVID-19 samples collected from the United States, Italy and Spain covered acute and convalescent phases. In each case, the material was cDNA or gDNA derived from T cells, B-cell-depleted T cells, or PBMCs.

In the authors' methods: Estimates of nucleated cell counts were drawn from the amplification of reference gene primers. Method: immunoSEQ multiplex PCR; TCRdb's copy keeps in-frame clones and lacks some. That table is the source of V, J and clone size, and D and trimming were worked out from the DNA. The profile shows fewer than 150,000 clones, about nine tenths of them singletons. The source material was peripheral blood. The V and J genes are TRBV7-8 and TRBJ1-5; 8 bases line up with TRBD1. This receptor was obtained from a man between 65 and 85 years old who had recovered from COVID-19. The CDR3 nucleotides read TGTGCCAGCAGCTCGCAGACAGGGGGCAATCAGCCCCAGCATTTT. Its translation is CASSSQTGGNQPQHF.